A single sample is the source of the 18 T cell receptor beta chains below, sequenced in a study of T cell responses to AZD1222 COVID-19 vaccine (dated by TCRdb to about 2021). This specimen's time point label, interpreted: about 28 days (+/-7) after the second vaccine dose. Library preparation was by the immunoSEQ multiplex PCR assay. TCRdb took over this immuneACCESS table, retaining in-frame rearrangements with V and J assigned. Such tables are incomplete; in checked studies, under half of the missing clones stem from an unresolved V gene, and the remainder is unexplained. The sample has about 140,000 clones on record, around 83% of them singletons. The ten largest clones add up to approximately 5% of the sample. The specimen comprised peripheral blood, sampled 28 days after the second AZD1222 dose. The receptor source for this set is an adult who received the AZD1222 COVID-19 vaccine.

This clone came up once. This rearrangement joins TRBV12-3 or TRBV12-4 to TRBJ1-1, with D unresolved. Trimming took 6 bases from V and 11 from J, leaving 16 bases between them. The CDR3 has 12 residues. DNA of the CDR3: TGTGCCAGCAGCAGGTCTCCGGAAGGGGCTTTCTTT. This encodes CASSRSPEGAFF.

V gene TRBV18 combines with J gene TRBJ2-3; the D call may be TRBD1 or TRBD2 (5 bases each). Germline-derived CDR1 and CDR2 are KGHSH and LQKENI. The CDR3 totals 17 residues. Between the trimmed V and J ends, which lost 0 bases and 2 bases, there was a span of 15 bases. The DNA for the CDR3 is TGTGCCAGCTCACCACCTACTGGGGGACCAATCACAGATACGCAGTATTTT. Its translation: CASSPPTGGPITDTQYF.

This chain uses TRBV19 with TRBJ1-2; D call uncertain. Germline assignment: CDR1 LNHDA and CDR2 SQIVND (reference sequence). CDR3 length: 14 residues. V gave up 1 base and J gave up 2 bases, with 8 bases separating them. The CDR3 spells CASSIGGSNYGYTF. Here the CDR3 DNA reads TGTGCCAGTAGTATAGGGGGATCAAACTATGGCTACACCTTC.

The genes are TRBV19 and TRBJ1-3; the match to TRBD1 covers 7 bases. Germline V gene lookup returns CDR1 LNHDA and CDR2 SQIVND (reference sequence). The CDR3 sequence is 15 residues long. V shed 3 bases, J shed 0 bases, and the junction held 2 bases outside the gene matches. CDR3 bases: TGTGCCAGTAGTATGGACAGGAACTCTGGAAACACCATATATTTT. It translates to CASSMDRNSGNTIYF. Combining the CDR3 with reference TRBV19 and TRBJ1-3 gives the whole variable domain DGGITQSPKYLFRKEGQNVTLSCEQNLNHDAMYWYRQDPGQGLRLIYYSQIVNDFQKGDIAEGYSVSREKKESFPLTVTSAQKNPTAFYLCASSMDRNSGNTIYFGEGSWLTVV.

The J gene is TRBJ1-1, the V gene TRBV6-5, with a possible D match to TRBD1 (5 bases). Germline V CDR1 and CDR2: MNHEY, SVGAGI. Trimming left V 6 bases short and J 2 bases short, with 10 bases between. The CDR3 has 13 amino acids. The DNA for the CDR3 is TGTGCCAGCAGGCTGGGGGTTAACACTGAAGCTTTCTTT. Its translation is CASRLGVNTEAFF.

Concerning this clone itself: At one of its ends the junction is not consistent with the germline gene, which may arise from a read error. The rearrangement links TRBV5-1 to TRBJ1-3; 8 bases map to TRBD1. The CDR3 loop spans 14 amino acids. Germline CDR1 and CDR2: SGHRS and YFSETQ. CDR3 protein: CASSPGQGGDTIYF. The DNA of the CDR3 is TGCGCCAGCAGCCCCGGACAGGGTGGAGACACCATATATTTT. Drawing the rest from reference TRBV5-1 and TRBJ1-3, the complete variable domain is KAGVTQTPRYLIKTRGQQVTLSCSPISGHRSVSWYQQTPGQGLQFLFEYFSETQRNKGNFPGRFSGRQFSNSRSEMNVSTLELGDSALYLCASSPGQGGDTIYFGEGSWLTVV.

The rearrangement links TRBV28 to TRBJ2-5; TRBD1 might be the D (5 bases). Germline CDR1 is MDHEN and CDR2 is SYDVKM. The CDR3 loop spans 13 amino acids. V lost 5 bases and J 2 bases, leaving 9 bases between the germline ends. CDR3 amino acids: CASSTSGQETQYF. The CDR3 coding sequence is TGTGCCAGCAGTACGTCAGGGCAAGAGACCCAGTACTTC.

The chain links TRBV2 to TRBJ1-2; no firm D call. Per germline, CDR1 SNHLY and CDR2 FYNNEI. V lost 4 bases and J 9 bases, leaving 15 bases between the germline ends. This CDR3 contains 13 residues. CDR3 in amino acids: CASSGLFVESYTF. In DNA, the CDR3 is TGTGCCAGCAGTGGACTGTTCGTCGAGAGCTACACCTTC.

This clone was seen only a few times. This chain connects TRBV4-1 to TRBJ1-3; maybe TRBD1 (5 bases). The V end lost 1 base, the J end lost 0 bases, and 10 bases lay between the germline ends. This CDR3 is built from 16 residues. Germline V lookup: CDR1 MGHRA, CDR2 YSYEKL. Written as DNA, the CDR3 is TGCGCCAGCAGCCAAGTGGGGGTAGCCTCTGGAAACACCATATATTTT. Amino acid sequence: CASSQVGVASGNTIYF.

The V gene is TRBV6-6, the J gene TRBJ1-2; D might be TRBD1 (6 bases). CDR3 length equals 16 residues. Germline V CDR1 and CDR2: MNHNY, SVGAGI (reference sequence). V shed 0 bases and J shed 8 bases, with 19 bases lying between them. CDR3 sequence: CASSYSNTEGGRGYTF. Here the CDR3 DNA reads TGTGCCAGCAGTTACTCCAATACCGAGGGGGGCAGGGGCTACACCTTC.

The rearrangement links TRBV6-2 or TRBV6-3 to TRBJ1-6; D remains unclear. V lost 6 bases and J lost 7, with 13 bases in between. Germline V gene lookup returns CDR1 MNHEY and CDR2 SVGEGT. The CDR3 runs 14 residues. The CDR3 spells CASSPLSLNSPLHF. The CDR3 bases are TGTGCCAGCAGCCCTTTAAGTCTGAATTCACCCCTCCACTTT.

V and J are TRBV10-3 and TRBJ1-2; D may be TRBD1 (5 bases). The CDR3 is 13 amino acids. CDR1 is ENHRY and CDR2 is SYGVKD in the germline V gene. V was clipped by 5 bases and J by 6 bases, with 13 bases between them. CDR3 sequence (DNA): TGTGCCATCAGTCACTCAGGGAAGGATGGCTACACCTTC. Encoded protein: CAISHSGKDGYTF.

The rearrangement links TRBV19 to TRBJ2-7; possibly TRBD1 for D (6 bases). Deletions cut 4 bases from V and 2 bases from J, with 9 bases between. Germline V gene data show CDR1 as LNHDA and CDR2 as SQIVND (reference sequence). This CDR3 region has 13 residues. CDR3 protein: CASSTDRAYEQYF. CDR3 nucleotide sequence: TGTGCCAGTAGTACGGACAGAGCCTACGAGCAGTACTTC.

The chain couples TRBV12-5 to TRBJ2-7; D might be TRBD1 (6 bases). The germline V and J ends were trimmed by 0 bases and 3 bases, with 12 bases remaining between them. The length of the CDR3 is 15 residues. The germline V gene encodes CDR1 LGHNT and CDR2 FRNRAP. The CDR3 is CASGLVGQSRYEQYF. The CDR3 DNA is TGTGCTAGTGGTTTGGTCGGACAGTCCCGCTACGAGCAGTACTTC.

The chain joins TRBV9 to TRBJ2-1, with D perhaps assigned TRBD1 or TRBD2 (5 bases each). V was pared by 3 bases and J by 8 bases, with 12 bases between. Germline-derived CDR1 and CDR2 are SGDLS and YYNGEE. The CDR3 has 13 residues. CDR3 protein: CASSGGDGYEQFF. The CDR3 nucleotides read TGTGCCAGCAGCGGTGGGGACGGGTATGAGCAGTTCTTC.

The chain employs TRBV7-2 and TRBJ2-5; 11 bases agree with TRBD2. Trimming cost V 5 bases and J 5 bases; bases outside gene matches: 10. The germline V gene has CDR1 SGHTA and CDR2 FQGNSA. The length of the CDR3 is 16 residues. The CDR3 nucleotides read TGTGCCAGCAGCCCTGCACTAGCGGGAGTGTCGGAGACCCAGTACTTC. It encodes CASSPALAGVSETQYF. Combining the CDR3 with reference TRBV7-2 and TRBJ2-5 gives the whole variable domain GAGVSQSPSNKVTEKGKDVELRCDPISGHTALYWYRQSLGQGLEFLIYFQGNSAPDKSGLPSDRFSAERTGGSVSTLTIQRTQQEDSAVYLCASSPALAGVSETQYFGPGTRLLVL.

This clone was seen once. V gene TRBV28 combines with J gene TRBJ1-5; 7 bases line up with TRBD1. CDR3 length: 15 amino acids. CDR1 and CDR2 from the germline V gene are MDHEN and SYDVKM. V shed 3 bases and J 11 bases; nucleotides not matched to a gene: 13. CDR3 region: CASSFRQGGDPAQHF. In DNA form, the CDR3 reads TGTGCCAGCAGTTTCCGACAGGGTGGAGACCCCGCCCAGCATTTT.

This chain links TRBV15 with TRBJ2-2; 10 nucleotides agree with TRBD2. The CDR3 runs to 17 residues. V trimming: 0 bases; J trimming: 4 bases; junction bases outside the gene matches: 5. Germline CDR1 is LNHNV and CDR2 is YYDKDF (reference sequence). CDR3 protein: CATSRDIAGGPTGELFF. The DNA of the CDR3 is TGTGCCACCAGCAGAGATATAGCGGGAGGCCCCACCGGGGAGCTGTTTTTT.